This paragraph covers one TCR beta chain sequence. Antigen: not known. Measured with immunoSEQ multiplex PCR; TCRdb has only the in-frame clones, and not every one. Of around 1,600 clones in the sample, about four fifths were seen once. V lost 1 base and J 5 bases, leaving 6 bases between the germline ends. Germline CDR1 is LNHDA and CDR2 is SQIVND (reference sequence). This CDR3 contains 13 residues. After autologous stem cell transplantation all patients relapsed, and prior brentuximab vedotin exposure differed between cohorts. Negative selection with magnets was how CD8+ T cells were isolated from the thawed PBMCs. This sample was taken from a study of PD-1 blockade in classical Hodgkin lymphoma. Study summary: Patients got intravenous nivolumab 3 mg/kg every 2 weeks.

Study-level points and caveats: Still unresolved is the cause of the repertoire differences, which may be disease activity or prior therapy. Complete responders' baseline diversity resembled that of newly diagnosed patients.

The sequenced sample was CD8+ T cells from blood, obtained at baseline. V is TRBV19 and J is TRBJ2-1; D not certain. The receptor was derived from a human donor with classical Hodgkin lymphoma. CDR3 sequence (DNA): TGTGCCAGTAGTATAGGGGGTAACAATGAGCAGTTCTTC. This encodes CASSIGGNNEQFF. Drawing the rest from reference TRBV19 and TRBJ2-1, the complete variable domain is DGGITQSPKYLFRKEGQNVTLSCEQNLNHDAMYWYRQDPGQGLRLIYYSQIVNDFQKGDIAEGYSVSREKKESFPLTVTSAQKNPTAFYLCASSIGGNNEQFFGPGTRLTVL.